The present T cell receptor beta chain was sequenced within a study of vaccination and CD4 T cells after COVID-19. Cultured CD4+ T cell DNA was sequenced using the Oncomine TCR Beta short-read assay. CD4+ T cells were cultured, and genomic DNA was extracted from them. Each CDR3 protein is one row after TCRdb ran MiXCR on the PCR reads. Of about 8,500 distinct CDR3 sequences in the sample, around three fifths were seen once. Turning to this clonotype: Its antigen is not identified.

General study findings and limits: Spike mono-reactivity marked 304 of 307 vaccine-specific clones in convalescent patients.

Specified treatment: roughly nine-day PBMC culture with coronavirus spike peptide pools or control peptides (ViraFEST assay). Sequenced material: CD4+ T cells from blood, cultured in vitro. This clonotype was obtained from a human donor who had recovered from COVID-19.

The CDR3 loop is CASSAQGARSPLHF. DNA of the CDR3: TGTGCCAGCAGTGCCCAGGGGGCGAGATCACCCCTCCACTTT. The chain links TRBV6-4 to TRBJ1-6, with TRBD1 matching over 8 bases. There are 14 residues in the CDR3. Per the germline V gene, CDR1 is MRHNA and CDR2 is SNTAGT. The junction had 6 bases not matched to a gene; V was cut back by 4 bases and J by 10 bases.